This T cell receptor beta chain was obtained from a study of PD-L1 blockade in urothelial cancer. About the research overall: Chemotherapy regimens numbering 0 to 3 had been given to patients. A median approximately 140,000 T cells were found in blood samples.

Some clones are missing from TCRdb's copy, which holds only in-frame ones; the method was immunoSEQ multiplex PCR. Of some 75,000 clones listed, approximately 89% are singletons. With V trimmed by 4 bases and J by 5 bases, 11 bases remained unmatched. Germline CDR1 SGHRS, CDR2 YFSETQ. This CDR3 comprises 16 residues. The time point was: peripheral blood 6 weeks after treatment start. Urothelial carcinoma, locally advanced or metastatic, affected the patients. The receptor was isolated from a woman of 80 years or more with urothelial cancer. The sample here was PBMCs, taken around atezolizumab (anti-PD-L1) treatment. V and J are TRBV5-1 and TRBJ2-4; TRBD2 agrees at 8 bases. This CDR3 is CASSLGPIAGQNIQYF. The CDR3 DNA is TGCGCCAGCAGCCTGGGACCTATAGCGGGACAAAACATTCAGTACTTC.